This TCR beta chain is drawn from a study of cytomegalovirus exposure and HLA in healthy donors (dated by TCRdb to about 2017). For context, the study as a whole: The approximately 710 repertoires of the first cohort and the 120 validation repertoires were produced on the same platform, according to a later analysis. The study aimed to test whether cataloging public T cell receptors could reveal signatures of past pathogen exposure. High-throughput TCR immunosequencing, statistical association of individual TCRs with disease status, and machine learning were combined to predict cytomegalovirus infection status. In addition to the first cohort of roughly 700 subjects, a separate validation cohort of approximately 130 different subjects was used. Study-wide findings and limitations: A later analysis found that TCRs clustered in the first cohort also tended to co-occur in the 120 validation repertoires, with approximately 95% of cluster scores above 0. A later analysis lacked HLA typing for the validation cohort, so it scored co-occurrence in that cohort across all 120 repertoires. The classifier was reported to diagnose cytomegalovirus status with high specificity and sensitivity in both the original and validation cohorts. In the study, 150 to 200 TCR beta chains were listed as associated with cytomegalovirus. A few of the identified cytomegalovirus-associated TCR beta chains were confirmed in vitro to be specific for cytomegalovirus antigens. The authors suggested that the approach could potentially be generalized to other disease states and immunological phenotypes. Most TCR sequences were observed very rarely across donors, whereas some public TCRs were present in many individuals.

The count of this clone is one. It lacks a known antigen. Base qualities are not provided; no much larger clone lies one nucleotide away. Its CDR3 holds 13 amino acids, cysteine through phenylalanine. CDR3 DNA is the only sequence kept; it has 39 bases, read in frame from the first base. CDR1 and CDR2 are read off the germline V gene as SQVTM and ANQGSEA. Trimming takes 4 bases off V and 4 bases off J; junction bases not matched to a gene: 6. Library preparation used the immunoSEQ multiplex PCR assay. From the authors' description of their analysis: A statistical classification framework was built to diagnose cytomegalovirus status from the catalog of TCR beta chain sequences. Here the immuneACCESS table is served through TCRdb, limited to in-frame sequences with V and J called. Missing clones are a known gap in these copies; in checked studies unresolved V genes cover under half, and the rest lacks a known reason. The V and J calls and clone size come from that table; D and trimming were worked out from the DNA. Within this sample are around 260,000 clones, with about nine tenths of them counted one time only. The top ten clonotypes cover roughly 3% of the sample.

The donors belonged to the validation cohort of approximately 130 subjects, which was separate from the roughly 700-subject first cohort. Material: PBMCs. This receptor chain uses TRBV29-1 and TRBJ2-7; 8 central nucleotides agree with TRBD1. This receptor was identified in a woman aged 25 to 39 in good health and CMV-seronegative. The CDR3 region: CSVGGQGAYEQYF. The nucleotide sequence is TGCAGCGTTGGTGGTCAGGGGGCGTACGAGCAGTACTTC.